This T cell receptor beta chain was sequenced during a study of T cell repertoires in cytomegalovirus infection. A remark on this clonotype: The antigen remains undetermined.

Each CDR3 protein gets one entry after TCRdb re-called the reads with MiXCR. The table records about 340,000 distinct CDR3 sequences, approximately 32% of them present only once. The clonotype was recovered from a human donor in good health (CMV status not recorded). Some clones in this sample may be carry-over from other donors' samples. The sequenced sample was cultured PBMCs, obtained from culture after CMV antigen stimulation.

The CDR3 region has the DNA TGTGCCAGCAGCTTAGAGTCGGGAAGCACTGAAGCTTTCTTT. This encodes CASSLESGSTEAFF. The chain has TRBV7-9 and TRBJ1-1; D not resolved. The CDR3 is 14 residues long. Looked up from germline, CDR1 is SEHNR and CDR2 is FQNEAQ (reference sequence). The V gene lost 1 base and the J gene lost 4 bases, with 10 bases spanning the gap.